The rows below give T cell receptor beta chains drawn from one sample of a study of T-cell memory formation after mild COVID-19. One entry per CDR3 protein results from TCRdb running MiXCR on the 5' RACE reads. The repertoire holds about 190,000 distinct CDR3 sequences, 18% seen once, with about 2.4% in the top ten. The sample consisted of PBMCs or a T cell subset sorted from them (not recorded which). The receptors derive from an adult woman who had mild COVID-19 (a few samples of this study predate the infection). Cell type and time point are not known. Both conserved end residues are part of each CDR3. A D gene is named only where the DNA matches it firmly. Not all rows give a size; the values are once, few, many and, for expanded clones, a class.

d_gene: -; v_gene: TRBV6-6; abundance: -; j_gene: TRBJ2-7; CDR3nt: TGTGCCAGCAAGAGGGGGGGGGAGCATCGCGAGCAGTACTTC; CDR3aa: CASKRGGEHREQYF
d_gene: TRBD2; v_gene: TRBV5-1; abundance: -; j_gene: TRBJ2-7; CDR3nt: TGCGCCAGCAGCGGTAGAGCGGGAGATAGCGCCTACGAGCAGTACTTC; CDR3aa: CASSGRAGDSAYEQYF
d_gene: -; v_gene: TRBV7-2; abundance: many; j_gene: TRBJ1-1; CDR3nt: TGTGCCAGCAGCTTACCTTTGACTGAAGCTTTCTTT; CDR3aa: CASSLPLTEAFF
d_gene: TRBD1; v_gene: TRBV7-8; abundance: -; j_gene: TRBJ2-7; CDR3nt: TGTGCCAGCAGCACCGACAGGGTCGGAGAGCAGTACTTC; CDR3aa: CASSTDRVGEQYF
d_gene: -; v_gene: TRBV6-5; abundance: many; j_gene: TRBJ1-1; CDR3nt: TGTGCCAGCAGTTACAGCGGGGGCAGGAACACTGAAGCTTTCTTT; CDR3aa: CASSYSGGRNTEAFF
d_gene: -; v_gene: TRBV12-3/TRBV12-4; abundance: few; j_gene: TRBJ2-7; CDR3nt: TGTGCCAGCAAATGGGGCGGTTCCCCCTACGAGCAGTACTTC; CDR3aa: CASKWGGSPYEQYF
d_gene: -; v_gene: TRBV6-5; abundance: once; j_gene: TRBJ2-3; CDR3nt: TGTGCCAGCAGTTACGAGGGACTCCGCACAGATACGCAGTATTTT; CDR3aa: CASSYEGLRTDTQYF
d_gene: TRBD2; v_gene: TRBV24-1; abundance: few; j_gene: TRBJ2-1; CDR3nt: TGTGCCACCAGTGAACCCCTAGCGGGAGAGTCGAGGGAGCAGTTCTTC; CDR3aa: CATSEPLAGESREQFF
d_gene: TRBD2; v_gene: TRBV18; abundance: few; j_gene: TRBJ2-1; CDR3nt: TGTGCCAGCTCGCCCGCCACGGGGGGGCCCAGGGATGAGCAGTTCTTC; CDR3aa: CASSPATGGPRDEQFF
d_gene: TRBD2; v_gene: TRBV9; abundance: -; j_gene: TRBJ2-3; CDR3nt: TGTGCCAGCAGCACCATAGCGGGAGGGACAGATACGCAGTATTTT; CDR3aa: CASSTIAGGTDTQYF
d_gene: -; v_gene: TRBV28; abundance: few; j_gene: TRBJ1-3; CDR3nt: TGTGCCAGCAGTTTATGGACCACAACGGCTGGAAACACCATATATTTT; CDR3aa: CASSLWTTTAGNTIYF
d_gene: -; v_gene: TRBV12-3/TRBV12-4; abundance: few; j_gene: TRBJ1-1; CDR3nt: TGTGCCAGCAGTCCTGGGGTACAAGCTTTCTTT; CDR3aa: CASSPGVQAFF